A single sample gave rise to the 10 T cell receptor beta chains below, sequenced in a study of CD8+CD57+ T cells in acquired aplastic anemia (dated by TCRdb to 2016 to 2018). The patients picked for sequencing were ones in whom flow cytometry had shown an expansion of CD8+CD57+ cells. The sequencer was an Illumina HiSeq 2000. Genomic DNA served as template for TCR beta VDJ combination and CDR3 sequence profiling. Using fastp at Q25 and MiXCR, TCRdb reprocessed the public reads and kept productive beta chains. All rows with the same CDR3 protein become a single entry with the most common DNA and genes. For this sample there are roughly 98,000 distinct CDR3 sequences; 55% to 80% appear just once. The leading ten clones occupy approximately 60% of the sample. Sequencing was done on a sample of sorted CD4+, CD8+, or CD8+CD57+ T cells (not recorded which) from PBMCs. The receptors here all came from a human donor with aplastic anemia.

V is TRBV7-9 and J is TRBJ2-2; 10 nucleotides agree with TRBD2. V shed 5 bases, J shed 5 bases, and the junction held 5 bases outside the gene matches. The germline V gene encodes CDR1 SEHNR and CDR2 FQNEAQ (reference sequence). The CDR3 loop spans 15 amino acids. The CDR3 DNA follows: TGTGCCAGCAGCCTTGGACTAGCGGAGACCGGGGAGCTGTTTTTT. This gives the protein CASSLGLAETGELFF. Complete variable domain (other parts from reference TRBV7-9 and TRBJ2-2): DTGVSQNPRHKITKRGQNVTFRCDPISEHNRLYWYRQTLGQGPEFLTYFQNEAQLEKSRLLSDRFSAERPKGSFSTLEIQRTEQGDSAMYLCASSLGLAETGELFFGEGSRLTVL.

V gene TRBV24-1 combines with J gene TRBJ1-1; D is possibly TRBD1 (6 bases). The CDR3 runs 15 residues. V was clipped by 0 bases and J by 7 bases, with 14 bases between them. The germline V gene has CDR1 KGHDR and CDR2 SFDVKD. The CDR3 sequence: CATSDLDTGSIEAFF. The CDR3 DNA is TGTGCCACCAGTGATTTGGACACAGGGTCTATTGAAGCTTTCTTT.

The V and J genes are TRBV5-8 and TRBJ2-7; no definite D call. The CDR3 consists of 13 residues. Trimming removed 3 bases at V and 3 bases at J, with 10 bases between. Per the germline V gene, CDR1 is SGHTS and CDR2 is YDEGEE. The CDR3 is CASSYMNGYEQYF. Written as DNA, the CDR3 is TGTGCCAGCAGCTATATGAACGGCTACGAGCAGTACTTC.

The rearrangement links TRBV6-1 to TRBJ2-7; D possibly corresponds to TRBD1 (6 bases). The CDR3 covers 15 residues. The V and J ends lost 6 bases and 4 bases respectively, with 19 bases between them. CDR1 and CDR2 from the germline V gene are MNHNS and SASEGT. The CDR3 reads CASSGVDSLRYEQYF. The CDR3 DNA is TGTGCCAGCAGCGGAGTGGACAGTTTAAGGTACGAGCAGTACTTC.

This clonotype was detected many times. This chain connects TRBV11-2 to TRBJ2-7; TRBD2 aligns across 13 bases. Losses at the gene ends were 4 bases for V and 5 bases for J; bases not matched to a gene: 11. Germline V lookup: CDR1 SGHAT, CDR2 FQNNGV. CDR3 size: 17 residues. CDR3 protein: CASSSLVGLAGANEQYF. CDR3 DNA sequence: TGTGCCAGCAGCTCACTAGTAGGACTAGCGGGAGCAAACGAGCAGTACTTC.

The chain uses TRBV24-1 and TRBJ2-3, with D possibly TRBD2 on 6 matching bases. CDR3 size: 17 residues. Trimming took off 4 bases at V and 0 bases at J, with 16 bases between the two ends. Germline loops: CDR1 KGHDR, CDR2 SFDVKD. The CDR3 region has the DNA TGTGCCACCAGTGACTCCGGGACGGCGGGAAGCACAGATACGCAGTATTTT. It codes for CATSDSGTAGSTDTQYF.

This clonotype came up many times. The chain carries TRBV5-1 and TRBJ1-2; D is unclear. Trimming shortened V by 2 bases and J by 3 bases, and 11 bases separated the two germline ends. Germline V gives CDR1 SGHRS, CDR2 YFSETQ. The CDR3 is 14 amino acids. In nucleotides, the CDR3 is TGCGCCAGCAGCTTAATGCCCTCAGACTATGGCTACACCTTC. As protein: CASSLMPSDYGYTF.

This chain connects TRBV10-3 to TRBJ2-5; 7 positions agree with TRBD2. J lost 3 bases, V lost 8 bases, and 9 bases had no gene match. Germline values: CDR1 ENHRY, CDR2 SYGVKD. The CDR3 loop spans 14 amino acids. Here the CDR3 reads CAIGGVSGKETQYF. The CDR3 DNA follows: TGTGCCATCGGGGGTGTGAGCGGGAAAGAGACCCAGTACTTC.

The rearrangement uses TRBV24-1 and TRBJ2-5; D is unclear. V was clipped by 3 bases and J by 5 bases, with 15 bases between them. The CDR3 has 15 residues. Germline-derived CDR1 and CDR2 are KGHDR and SFDVKD. The CDR3 DNA sequence: TGTGCCACCAGTGATCCGTCGGAGTATCGGGAGACCCAGTACTTC. The encoded protein is CATSDPSEYRETQYF.

V and J are TRBV7-6 and TRBJ1-2, with D possibly TRBD1 on 6 matching bases. Trimming removed 1 base from V and 7 bases from J, with 10 bases in between. This CDR3 is 13 amino acids long. Germline V gives CDR1 SGHVS, CDR2 FNYEAQ. DNA of the CDR3: TGTGCCAGCAGCTTAGACAGGGAACGTGGCTACACCTTC. This translates into CASSLDRERGYTF.